This TCR beta chain was sequenced during a study of CD8 T cells in Susac syndrome. Reverse transcription of roughly 0.45 to 1 ug RNA was performed with random hexamers. TCRdb passed the immunoSEQ multiplex PCR reads through MiXCR, listing each CDR3 protein once. The sample lists about 71,000 distinct CDR3 sequences, just over 95% occurring once. CDR1 SGHRS and CDR2 YFSETQ come from the germline V gene. The V segment lost 4 bases and the J segment 5 bases; nucleotides outside the gene matches: 8. The CDR3 covers 14 residues. In this sample, this clonotype turned up once. The genes are TRBV5-1 and TRBJ2-7; TRBD1 matches 8 bases. The clonotype originates from a human donor with multiple sclerosis. The specimen was CD4+ T cells from PBMCs. CDR3 loop: CASSKRQGTDEQYF. CDR3 DNA: TGCGCCAGCAGCAAACGACAGGGGACGGACGAGCAGTACTTC.